A single T cell receptor (beta chain) is shown here with its context. Its cognate antigen is unknown. cDNA prepared by RNA extraction and subsequent reverse transcription served as the template for sequencing. The protocol was immunoSEQ multiplex PCR, while the TCRdb copy is restricted to in-frame clones and leaves out a portion. The sample has under 70,000 clones; 90% to 97% are singletons. This entry is derived from a study of CD8+ T cells in alopecia areata. Study conclusions and caveats: Higher clonality was seen in lesional scalp than in normal scalp, especially in alopecia totalis/universalis.

Researchers took lesional scalp punch biopsies and peripheral blood from people who were alopecia areata patients. The source material was CD8+ T cells sorted from blood, sampled at week 0. The source is a human donor with alopecia areata.

As DNA, the CDR3 is TGTGCCAGCAGCCAAGACCGCGGGGGGGGGACAGATACGCAGTATTTT. This translates into CASSQDRGGGTDTQYF. The V and J genes are TRBV4-2 and TRBJ2-3; 9 nucleotides align to TRBD2. Germline CDR1 is LGHNA and CDR2 is YNFKEQ. The CDR3 has 16 amino acids. J was trimmed by 3 bases and V by 0 bases; bases with no gene match: 4.